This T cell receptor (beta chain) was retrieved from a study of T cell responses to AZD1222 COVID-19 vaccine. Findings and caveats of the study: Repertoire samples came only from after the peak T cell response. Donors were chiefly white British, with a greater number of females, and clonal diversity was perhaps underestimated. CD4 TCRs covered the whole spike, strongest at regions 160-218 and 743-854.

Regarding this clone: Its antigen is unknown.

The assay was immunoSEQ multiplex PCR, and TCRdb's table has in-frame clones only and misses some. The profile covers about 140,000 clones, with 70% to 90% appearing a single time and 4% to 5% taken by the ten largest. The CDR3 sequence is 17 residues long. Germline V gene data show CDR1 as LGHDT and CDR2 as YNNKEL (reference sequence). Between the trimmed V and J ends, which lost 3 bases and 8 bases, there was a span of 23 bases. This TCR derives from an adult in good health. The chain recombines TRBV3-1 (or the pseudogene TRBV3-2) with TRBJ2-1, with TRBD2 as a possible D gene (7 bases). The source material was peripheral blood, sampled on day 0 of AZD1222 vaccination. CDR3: CASSHRRGGPLRDEQFF. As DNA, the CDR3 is TGTGCCAGCAGCCACAGAAGGGGGGGGCCTCTTCGGGATGAGCAGTTCTTC.